The entry that follows covers one TCR beta chain sequence. Using immunoSEQ multiplex PCR, the repertoire was profiled, and TCRdb retains in-frame clones only, with some absent. Among some 100,000 clones, roughly 90% were seen once, and the ten largest hold 5.7%. This CDR3 contains 14 residues. CDR1 LGHNA and CDR2 YNFKEQ come from the germline V gene. The germline V and J ends were trimmed by 0 bases and 5 bases, with 10 bases remaining between them. The data are from a study of blood T cell repertoires in COVID-19. On the study more broadly: Samples of COVID-19 (acute and convalescent) were obtained from the United States, Italy and Spain. T cells, B-cell-depleted T cells, or PBMCs supplied cDNA or gDNA.

The chain employs TRBV4-2 and TRBJ1-1, with a weak D call TRBD1 (6 bases). The clonotype comes from a man between 70 and 80 years old with acute or convalescent COVID-19. Sample: peripheral blood. CDR3 region: CASSQETGRTEAFF. As DNA, the CDR3 is TGTGCCAGCAGCCAAGAAACAGGGAGAACTGAAGCTTTCTTT.